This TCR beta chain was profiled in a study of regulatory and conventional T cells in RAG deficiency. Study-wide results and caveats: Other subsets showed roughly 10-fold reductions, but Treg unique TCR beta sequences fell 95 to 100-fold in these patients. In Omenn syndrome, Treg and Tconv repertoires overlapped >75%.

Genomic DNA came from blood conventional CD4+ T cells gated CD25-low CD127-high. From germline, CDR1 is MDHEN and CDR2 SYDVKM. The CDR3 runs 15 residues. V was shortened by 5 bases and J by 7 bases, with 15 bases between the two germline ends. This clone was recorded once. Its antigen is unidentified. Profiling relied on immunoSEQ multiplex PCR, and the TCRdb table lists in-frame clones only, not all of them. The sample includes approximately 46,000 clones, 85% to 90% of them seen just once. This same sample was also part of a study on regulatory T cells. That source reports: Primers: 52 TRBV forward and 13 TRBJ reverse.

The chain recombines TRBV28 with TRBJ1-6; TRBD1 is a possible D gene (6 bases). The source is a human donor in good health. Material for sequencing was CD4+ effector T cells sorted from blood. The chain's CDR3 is CASSPRTDGNSPLHF. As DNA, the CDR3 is TGTGCCAGCAGTCCCCGGACAGATGGGAATTCACCCCTCCACTTT.